One TCR beta chain is described in this entry. The data were taken from a study of blood T cell repertoires in COVID-19. Study-wide context: Acute and convalescent COVID-19 samples came from the United States, Italy and Spain. Sources were T cells, B-cell-depleted T cells, or PBMCs; the material itself was cDNA or gDNA.

In the study's own analysis: Amplifying reference gene primers gave estimates of nucleated cell counts. Assay used: immunoSEQ multiplex PCR; TCRdb lists only in-frame clones, some missing. The DNA gave D and trimming, while V, J and clone size come from that table. The sample consists of around 200,000 clones, roughly 80% of them appearing once. Looked up from germline, CDR1 is SGHAT and CDR2 is FQNNGV. This CDR3 region has 16 residues. Unmatched junction bases numbered 5, after V lost 1 base and J lost 3 bases. The chain employs TRBV11-2 and TRBJ2-3; the match to TRBD2 covers 9 bases. Sequenced sample: peripheral blood. The TCR comes from an elderly woman with active or convalescent COVID-19. CDR3: CASSLGSLAGTDTQYF. CDR3 in DNA: TGTGCCAGCAGCTTAGGGTCCCTAGCGGGAACAGATACGCAGTATTTT.